Listed here are 9 T cell receptor beta chains from one sample, sequenced in a study of cytomegalovirus exposure and HLA in healthy donors. The PCR had 60 Vbeta and 13 Jbeta primers. Sequencing used immunoSEQ multiplex PCR; TCRdb keeps in-frame clones, though not all of them. The sample contains 250,000 to 350,000 clones, more than 80% of which appear only once. Sequences were obtained from PBMCs. These receptors all stem from a man aged 40-49 years in good health and CMV-seropositive.

This chain connects TRBV10-1 to TRBJ2-2; 8 positions match TRBD2. V shed 4 bases, J shed 2 bases, and the junction held 9 bases outside the gene matches. The germline CDR1 and CDR2 sequences are WNHNN and SYGVQD (reference sequence). This CDR3 is built from 17 residues. This chain's CDR3 is CASSGVIAGRNTGELFF. In nucleotides, the CDR3 is TGCGCCAGCAGTGGGGTGATAGCGGGAAGAAACACCGGGGAGCTGTTTTTT.

V gene TRBV10-3 combines with J gene TRBJ2-7; TRBD2 matches at 7 bases. The germline V gene has CDR1 ENHRY and CDR2 SYGVKD. This CDR3 region has 17 residues. Trimming took 6 bases from V and 5 from J; bases not matched to a gene: 19. CDR3 sequence: CAISPLVGRELGDEQYF. CDR3 nucleotides: TGTGCCATCAGCCCCCTCGTAGGGCGGGAGTTGGGGGACGAGCAGTACTTC.

J is TRBJ2-5 and V is TRBV27; 11 positions match TRBD2. The germline V gene encodes CDR1 MNHEY and CDR2 SMNVEV (reference sequence). CDR3 length: 15 residues. Losses at the gene ends were 4 bases for V and 5 bases for J; bases not matched to a gene: 6. The CDR3 spells CASSYSTSGKETQYF. CDR3 sequence (DNA): TGTGCCAGCAGTTACTCGACTAGCGGGAAGGAGACCCAGTACTTC.

CDR3: CASSLGLGPTNEKLFF. CDR3 coding DNA: TGCGCCAGCAGCTTGGGGCTGGGGCCAACTAATGAAAAACTGTTTTTT. The J gene is TRBJ1-4, the V gene TRBV5-1; tentative D call: TRBD1 (5 bases). Germline assignment: CDR1 SGHRS and CDR2 YFSETQ. The CDR3 length is 16 residues. V dropped 0 bases and J dropped 0 bases, with 9 bases sitting between them.

This rearrangement joins TRBV9 to TRBJ2-7, with 9 bases fitting TRBD1. Germline assignment: CDR1 SGDLS and CDR2 YYNGEE. After removal of 3 bases from V and 0 bases from J, the junction contained 10 bases not matched to a gene. The CDR3 runs to 17 residues. The DNA for the CDR3 is TGTGCCAGCAGCGGCGGTGTAGGGACAGGGACCTCCTACGAGCAGTACTTC. Its protein is CASSGGVGTGTSYEQYF. Combining the CDR3 with reference TRBV9 and TRBJ2-7 gives the whole variable domain DSGVTQTPKHLITATGQRVTLRCSPRSGDLSVYWYQQSLDQGLQFLIQYYNGEERAKGNILERFSAQQFPDLHSELNLSSLELGDSALYFCASSGGVGTGTSYEQYFGPGTRLTVT.

About this clone: At one boundary the junction diverges from the germline segment, which might be a read error. The chain has TRBV7-7 and TRBJ2-3; D might be TRBD2 (6 bases). Looked up from germline, CDR1 is SSHAT and CDR2 is FNYEAQ (reference sequence). The CDR3 consists of 15 residues. In nucleotides, the CDR3 is TGTGCTAGCAGCTTAGCGGCTAGCCACACAGATACGCAGTATTTT. Amino acids: CASSLAASHTDTQYF.

The J gene is TRBJ1-5, the V gene TRBV9; 7 bases agree with TRBD1. V lost 3 bases, J lost 4 bases, and 7 bases stayed unmatched. This CDR3 has 15 residues. Looked up from germline, CDR1 is SGDLS and CDR2 is YYNGEE. DNA for the CDR3: TGTGCCAGCAGCGCTCTACCGGGACAGAATCAGCCCCAGCATTTT. It is translated as CASSALPGQNQPQHF.

This clone was seen a few times. The chain carries TRBV19 and TRBJ1-4; D might be TRBD1 (5 bases). The length of the CDR3 is 13 residues. Germline CDR1 reads LNHDA; CDR2 reads SQIVND (reference sequence). V dropped 10 bases and J dropped 7 bases, with 16 bases sitting between them. CDR3 protein: CATGTGDREKLFF. The CDR3 region has the DNA TGTGCCACCGGGACGGGGGATCGTGAAAAACTGTTTTTT.

The CDR3: CASSPPRDTGELFF. In DNA, the CDR3 is TGTGCCAGCAGCCCCCCCAGGGACACCGGGGAGCTGTTTTTT. V gene TRBV6-5 combines with J gene TRBJ2-2, with D possibly being TRBD1 (5 bases). CDR3 length: 14 residues. V lost 6 bases, J lost 3 bases, and 11 bases lay in between. Germline CDR1 and CDR2: MNHEY and SVGAGI.